This TCR beta chain was observed in a study of cytomegalovirus exposure and HLA in healthy donors. Overall study results and limits: Later on, an analysis tied some 17,000 TCR beta sequences to HLA alleles at 0.05 false discovery rate. Further analysis was carried out later, and it showed several of the most significant clusters appearing linked to common viral pathogens.

The CDR3 is made up of 15 amino acids. The V and J ends lost 6 bases and 4 bases, in that order; junction bases with no gene match: 6. The germline V gene has CDR1 SGHVS and CDR2 FNYEAQ. The study ran its PCR with 60 Vbeta and 13 Jbeta primers. Assay used: immunoSEQ multiplex PCR; TCRdb lists only in-frame clones, some missing. The sample lists some 200,000 clones; more than 60% were seen once. For this clone: Its antigen is not identified.

Sequenced: PBMCs. The TCR comes from a man aged 35-49 years in good health and CMV-seronegative. This sequence joins TRBV7-6 and TRBJ2-2, with 9 bases aligning to TRBD1. CDR3 amino acids: CASSSGTGRTGELFF. In DNA, the CDR3 is TGTGCCAGCAGTTCCGGGACAGGGCGCACCGGGGAGCTGTTTTTT. Complete variable domain (other parts from reference TRBV7-6 and TRBJ2-2): GAGVSQSPRYKVTKRGQDVALRCDPISGHVSLYWYRQALGQGPEFLTYFNYEAQQDKSGLPNDRFSAERPEGSISTLTIQRTEQRDSAMYRCASSSGTGRTGELFFGEGSRLTVL.